One sample yielded the 28 T cell receptor beta chains listed below, sequenced in a study of T cell changes during pregnancy in multiple sclerosis (dated by TCRdb to between 2017 and 2020). To prepare the library, the immunoSEQ multiplex PCR assay was applied. TCRdb took this table from immuneACCESS and kept in-frame rearrangements with V and J called. Such tables lack part of the clones; where checked against another copy, unresolved V genes explain under half of the gap, and the rest is unexplained. For this sample there are 45,000 to 70,000 clones; roughly 90% appear just once. The top ten clonotypes cover 0.64% of the sample. The sequences come from CD4+ T cells from peripheral blood mononuclear cells, collected after pregnancy. The receptors originated from a female donor with multiple sclerosis, enrolled in a pregnancy study.

The CDR3: CASSLMRTDTQYF. The CDR3 DNA reads TGTGCCAGCAGCTTAATGAGAACAGATACGCAGTATTTT. This chain uses TRBV7-2 with TRBJ2-3, with D unclear. With 2 bases removed from V and 3 bases from J, the gap between germline ends came to 6 bases. The germline CDR1 and CDR2 sequences are SGHTA and FQGNSA. This CDR3 region has 13 residues.

The chain carries TRBV19 and TRBJ1-4, with 9 bases fitting TRBD1. With V trimmed by 0 bases and J by 8 bases, 7 bases remained unmatched. The CDR3 spans 16 residues. Germline assignment: CDR1 LNHDA and CDR2 SQIVND (reference sequence). CDR3 in DNA: TGTGCCAGTAGTATAGATCCGGGACAGGGAAAAGAAAAACTGTTTTTT. This gives the protein CASSIDPGQGKEKLFF.

The V gene is TRBV4-1, the J gene TRBJ1-6; tentative D call: TRBD1 (6 bases). Trimming pared 0 bases from V and 6 bases from J, leaving 12 bases between. This CDR3 is 16 amino acids long. The germline gives CDR1 MGHRA, CDR2 YSYEKL. CDR3 residues: CASSQEAGVGNSPLHF. DNA for the CDR3: TGCGCCAGCAGCCAAGAGGCAGGGGTCGGTAATTCACCCCTCCACTTT.

The CDR3 is CASSQALGNPNTGELFF. In DNA form, the CDR3 reads TGCGCCAGCAGTCAAGCTCTAGGTAATCCGAACACCGGGGAGCTGTTTTTT. The chain recombines TRBV23-1 with TRBJ2-2; no firm D call. TRBV23-1 is an open reading frame whose function is uncertain. Trimming took off 2 bases at V and 0 bases at J, with 13 bases between the two ends. This CDR3 region has 17 residues.

The rearrangement joins TRBV9 to TRBJ2-6; D is possibly TRBD2 (6 bases). V lost 0 bases and J 0 bases, leaving 16 bases between the germline ends. This CDR3 spans 19 amino acids. The germline V gene has CDR1 SGDLS and CDR2 YYNGEE. The CDR3, as DNA: TGTGCCAGCAGCGTAGGGGGGGACGTGCGCCACTCTGGGGCCAACGTCCTGACTTTC. It is translated as CASSVGGDVRHSGANVLTF.

This chain connects TRBV7-6 to TRBJ2-5; 13 nucleotides match TRBD2. After removal of 5 bases from V and 4 bases from J, the junction contained 4 bases not matched to a gene. This CDR3 is 15 amino acids long. CDR1 is SGHVS, CDR2 FNYEAQ, per germline. For the CDR3, the DNA is TGTGCCAGCAGCCCACTAGCGGGGGGGCTAGAGACCCAGTACTTC. This encodes CASSPLAGGLETQYF.

The V gene is TRBV4-1, the J gene TRBJ1-4; unclear D gene. Trimming left V 4 bases short and J 1 base short, with 7 bases between. Germline V lookup: CDR1 MGHRA, CDR2 YSYEKL. The CDR3 extends over 14 amino acids. The CDR3 loop reads CASSRAGTNEKLFF. CDR3 DNA sequence: TGCGCCAGCAGCCGAGCGGGAACTAATGAAAAACTGTTTTTT.

V gene TRBV5-1 combines with J gene TRBJ2-1; a weak D match, TRBD2 (7 bases). The germline V and J ends were trimmed by 6 bases and 3 bases, with 13 bases remaining between them. CDR3 length: 14 amino acids. CDR1 is SGHRS and CDR2 is YFSETQ in the germline V gene. CDR3 DNA: TGCGCCAGCATTGGGAGGGGGATCTACAATGAGCAGTTCTTC. Protein product: CASIGRGIYNEQFF.

The chain links TRBV14 to TRBJ2-3; 7 bases line up with TRBD2. This CDR3 has 16 amino acids. The germline V gene encodes CDR1 SGHDN and CDR2 FVKESK. Germline trimming cut 0 bases from V and 7 bases from J; bases unmatched to any gene: 10. The CDR3 here is CASSQDRGDRINTQYF. The CDR3 DNA is TGTGCCAGCAGCCAAGATCGGGGGGATCGAATCAATACGCAGTATTTT.

The chain couples TRBV7-8 to TRBJ2-3, with D perhaps TRBD2 (5 bases). Germline loops: CDR1 SGHVS, CDR2 FQNEAQ. The length of the CDR3 is 12 residues. The V gene lost 3 bases and the J gene lost 4 bases, with 5 bases spanning the gap. CDR3 nucleotides: TGTGCCAGCAGCTTGCGGGCAGATACGCAGTATTTT. This codes for CASSLRADTQYF.

The chain recombines TRBV6-1 with TRBJ2-1, with a tentative D call TRBD2 (6 bases). V lost 2 bases and J lost 15, with 14 bases in between. Germline values: CDR1 MNHNS, CDR2 SASEGT. The CDR3 length is 12 residues. For the CDR3, the DNA is TGTGCCAGCAGTGAACCGGCGGGGATCTCGTTCTTC. Amino acid sequence: CASSEPAGISFF.

This chain joins TRBV5-6 and TRBJ2-1; D is perhaps TRBD1 (5 bases). V was clipped by 1 base and J by 4 bases, with 12 bases between them. The V gene's germline CDR1 is SGHDT and CDR2 YYEEEE. The CDR3 loop spans 15 amino acids. The DNA for the CDR3 is TGTGCCAGCAGCTTGCTGCAGGGCTCGTACAATGAGCAGTTCTTC. It specifies CASSLLQGSYNEQFF.

The chain uses TRBV5-1 and TRBJ1-1, with D possibly TRBD1 on 6 matching bases. CDR3 length equals 14 residues. V lost 2 bases and J 1 base, leaving 9 bases between the germline ends. Germline loops: CDR1 SGHRS, CDR2 YFSETQ. CDR3 nucleotides: TGCGCCAGCAGCTTCCTACAGGGGAACACTGAAGCTTTCTTT. Protein sequence: CASSFLQGNTEAFF.

This clone was picked up one time. The V gene is TRBV12-5, the J gene TRBJ2-2, with 7 nucleotides matching TRBD2. CDR1 and CDR2 from the germline V gene are LGHNT and FRNRAP. CDR3 length equals 15 residues. J gave up 5 bases and V 5 bases, and 8 bases lay outside the gene matches. This chain's CDR3 is CASGPGRVGTGELFF. In DNA form, the CDR3 reads TGTGCTAGTGGTCCTGGGAGGGTAGGGACCGGGGAGCTGTTTTTT.

The count of this clone is one. This sequence joins TRBV5-4 and TRBJ1-1; D is undetermined. Trimming removed 4 bases at V and 6 bases at J, with 10 bases between. This CDR3 region has 12 residues. Germline V gives CDR1 SGHNT, CDR2 YYREEE (reference sequence). The DNA for the CDR3 is TGTGCCAGCAGCCTGCGCGGCGCTGAAGCTTTCTTT. This codes for CASSLRGAEAFF.

The chain joins TRBV29-1 to TRBJ1-2, with 8 bases aligning to TRBD1. From germline, CDR1 is SQVTM and CDR2 ANQGSEA. Germline trimming cut 1 base from V and 7 bases from J; bases unmatched to any gene: 8. This CDR3 comprises 14 residues. The CDR3 region has the DNA TGCAGCGTTGAAGCTTCAGACAGGGGTGCTGGCTACACCTTC. It codes for CSVEASDRGAGYTF.

The rearrangement joins TRBV29-1 to TRBJ1-1; no clear D gene. The CDR3 loop spans 13 amino acids. V lost 4 bases and J 0 bases, leaving 9 bases between the germline ends. Germline loops: CDR1 SQVTM, CDR2 ANQGSEA. The CDR3 here is CSVGEALNTEAFF. The CDR3 nucleotides read TGCAGCGTTGGAGAGGCCCTGAACACTGAAGCTTTCTTT.

The V gene is TRBV9, the J gene TRBJ1-1; 8 bases are a match to TRBD1. V lost 3 bases, J lost 11 bases, and 9 bases stayed unmatched. This CDR3 is built from 13 residues. Germline V gene data show CDR1 as SGDLS and CDR2 as YYNGEE. CDR3 region: CASSAFDRGRAFF. Written as DNA, the CDR3 is TGTGCCAGCAGCGCCTTCGACAGGGGTCGCGCTTTCTTT.

This clone was observed a single time. V gene TRBV6-5 combines with J gene TRBJ1-1; D uncertain. The CDR3 loop spans 14 amino acids. Trimming removed 5 bases from V and 4 bases from J, with 14 bases in between. Germline-derived CDR1 and CDR2 are MNHEY and SVGAGI. CDR3 nucleotides: TGTGCCAGCAGTCAACAGCGGAGGGTCACTGAAGCTTTCTTT. It translates to CASSQQRRVTEAFF.

The chain employs TRBV5-8 and TRBJ1-2; D uncertain. V dropped 0 bases and J dropped 4 bases, with 10 bases sitting between them. The CDR3 runs 14 residues. Germline-derived CDR1 and CDR2 are SGHTS and YDEGEE. CDR3 nucleotides: TGTGCCAGCAGCTTGGAGGTAGCGACCTATGGCTACACCTTC. Its protein product is CASSLEVATYGYTF. The full variable domain, its missing parts supplied by reference TRBV5-8 and TRBJ1-2, is EAGVTQSPTHLIKTRGQQATLRCSPISGHTSVYWYQQALGLGLQFLLWYDEGEERNRGNFPPRFSGRQFPNYSSELNVNALELEDSALYLCASSLEVATYGYTFGSGTRLTVV.

The genes are TRBV19 and TRBJ1-1, with D possibly matching TRBD1 (5 bases). The germline CDR1 and CDR2 sequences are LNHDA and SQIVND (reference sequence). This CDR3 has 15 residues. The DNA for the CDR3 is TGTGGCACTAGGGACCTCGGAAGGGGGAACACTGAAGCTTTCTTT. Amino acid sequence: CGTRDLGRGNTEAFF. The whole variable domain, remainder taken from reference TRBV19 and TRBJ1-1, is DGGITQSPKYLFRKEGQNVTLSCEQNLNHDAMYWYRQDPGQGLRLIYYSQIVNDFQKGDIAEGYSVSREKKESFPLTVTSAQKNPTAFYLCGTRDLGRGNTEAFFGQGTRLTVV.

J is TRBJ1-2 and V is TRBV28; 7 positions agree with TRBD1. This CDR3 has 14 amino acids. Germline V gene lookup returns CDR1 MDHEN and CDR2 SYDVKM. The V gene end was trimmed by 2 bases and the J gene end by 6 bases; junction bases not matched to a gene: 6. DNA for the CDR3: TGTGCCAGCAGTTTAGACAGGGTAGTAAATGGCTACACCTTC. Residues: CASSLDRVVNGYTF.

The J gene is TRBJ1-6, the V gene TRBV10-3, with D unclear. Germline CDR1 reads ENHRY; CDR2 reads SYGVKD. The CDR3 runs to 16 residues. V dropped 3 bases and J dropped 0 bases, with 9 bases sitting between them. CDR3 DNA sequence: TGTGCCATCAGTGATGTACAGAACTCCTATAATTCACCCCTCCACTTT. Amino acid sequence: CAISDVQNSYNSPLHF.

This chain connects TRBV7-2 to TRBJ2-1; a possible D gene is TRBD2 (5 bases). The CDR3 runs 16 residues. Per the germline V gene, CDR1 is SGHTA and CDR2 is FQGNSA. The V end was cut by 5 bases, the J end by 9 bases, with 23 bases between. CDR3 coding DNA: TGTGCCAGCAGCCACCGGGAACTAGGAAGATTCGGTGAGCAGTTCTTC. The encoded protein is CASSHRELGRFGEQFF. Variable domain in full (rest from reference TRBV7-2 and TRBJ2-1): GAGVSQSPSNKVTEKGKDVELRCDPISGHTALYWYRQSLGQGLEFLIYFQGNSAPDKSGLPSDRFSAERTGGSVSTLTIQRTQQEDSAVYLCASSHRELGRFGEQFFGPGTRLTVL.

The CDR3: CASSQARTGEQYF. CDR3 DNA sequence: TGTGCCAGCAGCCAAGCGCGGACTGGGGAGCAGTACTTC. The chain recombines TRBV14 with TRBJ2-7; TRBD2 might be the D (5 bases). The germline V and J ends were trimmed by 1 base and 7 bases, with 11 bases remaining between them. The CDR3 is 13 residues long. The germline V gene has CDR1 SGHDN and CDR2 FVKESK.

This clone was seen once. The chain employs TRBV4-1 and TRBJ1-2, with TRBD1 matching over 11 bases. The trim removed 3 bases at V and 2 bases at J, leaving 20 bases unmatched. This CDR3 spans 21 amino acids. The germline gives CDR1 MGHRA, CDR2 YSYEKL. The CDR3 loop reads CASSHASNFPGQGESNYGYTF. CDR3 bases: TGCGCCAGCAGCCACGCAAGTAACTTTCCGGGACAGGGGGAATCGAACTATGGCTACACCTTC.

The chain has TRBV4-1 and TRBJ2-7; tentatively, D is TRBD2 (5 bases). Looked up from germline, CDR1 is MGHRA and CDR2 is YSYEKL. The germline V and J ends were trimmed by 3 bases and 3 bases, with 27 bases remaining between them. The CDR3 has 19 amino acids. CDR3 sequence reads: CASSHPSGAAGPRDYEQYF. CDR3 DNA sequence: TGCGCCAGCAGCCACCCTTCGGGCGCGGCAGGACCCCGGGACTACGAGCAGTACTTC.

This clone has just one count. The chain joins TRBV6-5 to TRBJ2-2; D is possibly TRBD1 (6 bases). Germline CDR1 and CDR2: MNHEY and SVGAGI. This CDR3 is built from 14 residues. V was clipped by 0 bases and J by 5 bases, with 7 bases between them. CDR3 region: CASSYSRGTGELFF. In DNA, the CDR3 is TGTGCCAGCAGTTACTCGAGGGGGACCGGGGAGCTGTTTTTT.